This T cell receptor (beta chain) originates from a study of cytomegalovirus exposure and HLA in healthy donors. In the study overall: Earlier, 150 million to 200 million T cells were analyzed, and over 95 million unique TCR beta sequences were found among them.

Healthy bone marrow donors formed the donor group. With regard to this clone: The antigen is not known.

60 Vbeta and 13 Jbeta primers were used in PCR. TCRdb keeps only in-frame clones here, not all; method: immunoSEQ multiplex PCR. The sample comprises approximately 140,000 clones, more than 60% of which are singletons, and around 13% rests with the top ten. Findings of the study overall: A prior analysis recorded that most TCR beta V segments were productive about 87% or about 30% of the time.

Germline assignment: CDR1 SGHDT and CDR2 YYEEEE. Trimming shortened V by 0 bases and J by 1 base, and 13 bases separated the two germline ends. This CDR3 spans 16 amino acids. The origin of this receptor is a man aged 35-49 years in good health and CMV-seropositive. Sequenced material: PBMCs. This chain connects TRBV5-6 to TRBJ2-5; the D is unclear. The CDR3 DNA sequence: TGTGCCAGCAGCTTGGCCCCCCCCCGCGCCCAAGAGACCCAGTACTTC. Translated: CASSLAPPRAQETQYF. The complete variable domain, with remaining parts taken from reference TRBV5-6 and TRBJ2-5, reads DAGVTQSPTHLIKTRGQQVTLRCSPKSGHDTVSWYQQALGQGPQFIFQYYEEEERQRGNFPDRFSGHQFPNYSSELNVNALLLGDSALYLCASSLAPPRAQETQYFGPGTRLLVL.